The 29 T cell receptor beta chains listed next were all sequenced from one sample in a study of blood T cell repertoires in COVID-19. Assay used: immunoSEQ multiplex PCR; TCRdb lists only in-frame clones, some missing. Here the sample spans hundreds of thousands of clones, about nine tenths being singletons. The specimen sequenced was peripheral blood. These TCRs come from a man aged 18-30 years with active or convalescent COVID-19.

This chain connects TRBV12-3 or TRBV12-4 to TRBJ1-2; D not resolved. The CDR3 sequence is 13 residues long. V was trimmed by 3 bases and J by 5 bases, leaving 10 bases between them. The CDR3 DNA follows: TGTGCCAGCAGTTTTGGTTCTCAGTATGGCTACACCTTC. This gives the protein CASSFGSQYGYTF.

The chain joins TRBV9 to TRBJ2-2; 8 bases align to TRBD2. This CDR3 comprises 14 residues. The germline V gene encodes CDR1 SGDLS and CDR2 YYNGEE. V lost 4 bases and J lost 6; bases outside the gene matches: 5. The DNA of the CDR3 is TGTGCCAGCAGCAAAAGCGGGAGCTCCGGGGAGCTGTTTTTT. Translation: CASSKSGSSGELFF.

V usage is TRBV7-9 and J usage is TRBJ2-7; 11 nucleotides line up with TRBD1. The CDR3 has 14 amino acids. Germline V lookup: CDR1 SEHNR, CDR2 FQNEAQ (reference sequence). Trimming cost V 3 bases and J 2 bases; bases outside gene matches: 0. CDR3 coding DNA: TGTGCCAGCAGCTTGGACAGGGGGCCCTACGAGCAGTACTTC. Residues: CASSLDRGPYEQYF.

The chain couples TRBV15 to TRBJ2-2, with 7 bases aligning to TRBD1. Germline loops: CDR1 LNHNV, CDR2 YYDKDF (reference sequence). CDR3 length: 17 residues. V shed 2 bases, J shed 4 bases, and the junction held 10 bases outside the gene matches. The CDR3 nucleotides are TGTGCCACCAGCAGACATTCCGGGACAGTGGCCACCGGGGAGCTGTTTTTT. The encoded protein is CATSRHSGTVATGELFF.

The chain has TRBV4-1 and TRBJ1-5; D unresolved. Trimming took off 1 base at V and 0 bases at J, with 10 bases between the two ends. CDR3 size: 16 residues. Germline CDR1 and CDR2: MGHRA and YSYEKL. Here the CDR3 DNA reads TGCGCCAGCAGCCAAGTGACTTTCGATAGCAATCAGCCCCAGCATTTT. It is translated as CASSQVTFDSNQPQHF.

The rearrangement joins TRBV5-8 to TRBJ1-2; TRBD1 matches 7 bases. Germline loops: CDR1 SGHTS, CDR2 YDEGEE. The CDR3 runs 13 residues. Germline trimming cut 0 bases from V and 5 bases from J; bases unmatched to any gene: 1. CDR3 nucleotide sequence: TGTGCCAGCAGCTTGGACAGGGGATATGGCTACACCTTC. Amino acids: CASSLDRGYGYTF.

The gene calls are TRBV6-4 and TRBJ2-1, with 9 nucleotides matching TRBD2. From germline, CDR1 is MRHNA and CDR2 SNTAGT. This CDR3 spans 13 amino acids. Germline trimming cut 5 bases from V and 12 bases from J; bases unmatched to any gene: 8. CDR3 amino acids: CASSNMREGRQFF. Here the CDR3 DNA reads TGTGCCAGCAGTAATATGCGGGAGGGACGGCAGTTCTTC.

The V gene is TRBV5-1, the J gene TRBJ1-2; D remains unclear. V was shortened by 0 bases and J by 8 bases, with 14 bases between the two germline ends. This CDR3 has 14 amino acids. CDR1 is SGHRS, CDR2 YFSETQ, per germline. The CDR3 DNA reads as TGCGCCAGCAGCTTGGACGACTTAACGGGGGGCTACACCTTC. Residues: CASSLDDLTGGYTF.

V and J are TRBV4-1 and TRBJ2-1, with 8 bases aligning to TRBD2. The CDR3 totals 11 residues. Germline-derived CDR1 and CDR2 are MGHRA and YSYEKL. V was pared by 8 bases and J by 12 bases, with 6 bases of the junction left unmatched. CDR3 coding DNA: TGCGCCAGCGGCAGCGGGGGTGTGCAGTTCTTC. This translates into CASGSGGVQFF.

This clone was observed once. This rearrangement joins TRBV6-1 to TRBJ2-1, with 7 bases identical to TRBD2. CDR3 size: 14 residues. Germline V gene lookup returns CDR1 MNHNS and CDR2 SASEGT. The V and J ends lost 2 bases and 10 bases, in that order; junction bases with no gene match: 8. The CDR3 region has the DNA TGTGCCAGCAGTGAATGGGGGGGAGCGTTAGAGCAGTTCTTC. It yields the protein CASSEWGGALEQFF.

The chain combines TRBV7-9 with TRBJ2-7; D might be TRBD2 (6 bases). The germline V gene encodes CDR1 SEHNR and CDR2 FQNEAQ (reference sequence). Trimming cost V 4 bases and J 3 bases, with 19 bases left between them. The CDR3 runs to 16 residues. CDR3 in amino acids: CASSSNLAFGGYEQYF. The CDR3 nucleotides read TGTGCCAGCAGCTCCAATCTAGCGTTCGGGGGCTACGAGCAGTACTTC.

This chain uses TRBV18 with TRBJ1-1; maybe TRBD1 (6 bases). CDR1 KGHSH and CDR2 LQKENI come from the germline V gene. V lost 4 bases and J 3 bases, leaving 15 bases between the germline ends. This CDR3 region has 15 residues. The DNA of the CDR3 is TGTGCCAGCTCACGAGCACAGGGTTTGGACACTGAAGCTTTCTTT. As protein: CASSRAQGLDTEAFF.

The rearrangement links TRBV18 to TRBJ1-2; possibly TRBD1 for D (5 bases). CDR1 KGHSH and CDR2 LQKENI come from the germline V gene. This CDR3 has 12 amino acids. V lost 6 bases and J 3 bases, leaving 8 bases between the germline ends. In DNA, the CDR3 is TGTGCCAGCTCGCCGGGGGACTATGGCTACACCTTC. Its translation: CASSPGDYGYTF.

The gene calls are TRBV7-8 and TRBJ1-1, with D possibly TRBD1 on 5 matching bases. The CDR3 totals 14 residues. Germline V lookup: CDR1 SGHVS, CDR2 FQNEAQ. Trimming removed 5 bases from V and 1 base from J, with 11 bases in between. For the CDR3, the DNA is TGTGCCAGCAGCCATAAGACAGCGAACACTGAAGCTTTCTTT. Translating gives CASSHKTANTEAFF. The entire variable domain, with the rest obtained from reference TRBV7-8 and TRBJ1-1, is as follows: GAGVSQSPRYKVAKRGQDVALRCDPISGHVSLFWYQQALGQGPEFLTYFQNEAQLDKSGLPSDRFFAERPEGSVSTLKIQRTQQEDSAVYLCASSHKTANTEAFFGQGTRLTVV.

The V and J genes are TRBV25-1 and TRBJ2-7; 8 nucleotides align to TRBD1. This CDR3 has 14 residues. The germline V gene has CDR1 MGHDK and CDR2 SYGVNS. J gave up 1 base and V 2 bases, and 1 base lay outside the gene matches. For the CDR3, the DNA is TGTGCCAGCAGTGAAGGGACAGGTTCCTACGAGCAGTACTTC. Encoded protein: CASSEGTGSYEQYF.

This clone was counted only a few times. The CDR3 DNA follows: TGTGCCAGCAGCTTGCAGGGTAGGGGCTACACCTTC. Amino acids: CASSLQGRGYTF. The chain couples TRBV7-2 to TRBJ1-2, with a weak D call TRBD1 (5 bases). Deletions cut 3 bases from V and 8 bases from J, with 10 bases between. CDR1 and CDR2 from the germline V gene are SGHTA and FQGNSA. The CDR3 is 12 residues long.

J is TRBJ2-7 and V is TRBV7-6; 9 bases align to TRBD2. V lost 3 bases and J lost 6; bases outside the gene matches: 12. Germline CDR1 reads SGHVS; CDR2 reads FNYEAQ. The CDR3 has 16 amino acids. The CDR3 DNA reads TGTGCCAGCAGCTTGGGGGCTAGCGGGGTATACTCCGAGCAGTACTTC. Its translation is CASSLGASGVYSEQYF. The full variable domain, with the rest looked up from reference TRBV7-6 and TRBJ2-7, is GAGVSQSPRYKVTKRGQDVALRCDPISGHVSLYWYRQALGQGPEFLTYFNYEAQQDKSGLPNDRFSAERPEGSISTLTIQRTEQRDSAMYRCASSLGASGVYSEQYFGPGTRLTVT.

The CDR3 sequence is CASSPWTGVNTEAFF. DNA for the CDR3: TGTGCCAGCAGTCCCTGGACAGGGGTGAACACTGAAGCTTTCTTT. The V gene is TRBV2, the J gene TRBJ1-1; 9 bases line up with TRBD1. Trimming took 5 bases from V and 0 from J; bases not matched to a gene: 4. This CDR3 spans 15 amino acids. From germline, CDR1 is SNHLY and CDR2 FYNNEI.

The sample holds a few counts of this clone. The J gene is TRBJ1-2, the V gene TRBV7-2; D is perhaps TRBD1 (5 bases). The CDR3 spans 17 residues. From germline, CDR1 is SGHTA and CDR2 FQGNSA. V lost 2 bases and J lost 1, with 17 bases in between. CDR3 coding DNA: TGTGCCAGCAGCTTACGGGCCTTGGCAGGGTTTAACTATGGCTACACCTTC. Translated: CASSLRALAGFNYGYTF.

V is TRBV6-5 and J is TRBJ1-5; D is undetermined. V lost 3 bases and J lost 0, with 9 bases in between. Germline CDR1 reads MNHEY; CDR2 reads SVGAGI. The CDR3 spans 15 residues. The CDR3 here is CASSYDGNSNQPQHF. CDR3 nucleotide sequence: TGTGCCAGCAGTTATGACGGGAATAGCAATCAGCCCCAGCATTTT.

CDR3 region: CASSFNSPEPQHF. Written as DNA, the CDR3 is TGTGCCAGCAGTTTCAATTCCCCGGAGCCCCAGCATTTT. The V gene is TRBV28, the J gene TRBJ1-5; the D is unclear. Trimming shortened V by 3 bases and J by 8 bases, and 11 bases separated the two germline ends. The CDR3 runs 13 residues. Germline CDR1 is MDHEN and CDR2 is SYDVKM.

The chain employs TRBV9 and TRBJ2-1; D gene ambiguous. Trimming shortened V by 4 bases and J by 3 bases, and 11 bases separated the two germline ends. CDR1 SGDLS and CDR2 YYNGEE come from the germline V gene. The length of the CDR3 is 14 residues. Here the CDR3 DNA reads TGTGCCAGCAGCTTTAAACCTAGCTACAATGAGCAGTTCTTC. Translating it yields CASSFKPSYNEQFF.

The rearrangement uses TRBV19 and TRBJ2-1, with TRBD2 matching 12 bases. Per germline, CDR1 LNHDA and CDR2 SQIVND (reference sequence). The CDR3 is 16 amino acids. The ends lost 1 base at V and 8 bases at J; junction bases unmatched: 6. Written as DNA, the CDR3 is TGTGCCAGTAGTATAGGATGGGCTAGCGGGAGGGATGAGCAGTTCTTC. Amino acid sequence: CASSIGWASGRDEQFF.

The genes are TRBV4-2 and TRBJ2-7; 10 bases are a match to TRBD2. From germline, CDR1 is LGHNA and CDR2 YNFKEQ. The CDR3 covers 16 residues. The V and J ends lost 3 bases and 6 bases, in that order; junction bases with no gene match: 11. The CDR3 reads CASSHTALAGVFEQYF. CDR3 bases: TGTGCCAGCAGCCATACCGCTCTAGCGGGAGTCTTCGAGCAGTACTTC.

The rearrangement links TRBV6-5 to TRBJ2-2; 9 bases are a match to TRBD1. Per germline, CDR1 MNHEY and CDR2 SVGAGI. V lost 7 bases, J lost 3 bases, and 6 bases stayed unmatched. CDR3 length: 15 residues. The CDR3 sequence: CASKGGTGYTGELFF. In DNA, the CDR3 is TGTGCCAGCAAGGGAGGGACAGGGTACACCGGGGAGCTGTTTTTT.

The chain is built from TRBV28 and TRBJ1-2; 8 bases line up with TRBD1. Trimming took 5 bases from V and 5 from J; bases not matched to a gene: 7. Per the germline V gene, CDR1 is MDHEN and CDR2 is SYDVKM. The CDR3 is 14 amino acids. The DNA for the CDR3 is TGTGCCAGCAGTCTGGACAGGGCCCAATATGGCTACACCTTC. Protein: CASSLDRAQYGYTF.

V is TRBV11-2 and J is TRBJ2-2, with 14 bases lining up with TRBD2. Per germline, CDR1 SGHAT and CDR2 FQNNGV. V was clipped by 4 bases and J by 5 bases; unmatched bases: 6. This CDR3 comprises 17 residues. Written as DNA, the CDR3 is TGTGCCAGCAGCTCCGAACGGACTAGCGGGAGGACCGGGGAGCTGTTTTTT. Residues: CASSSERTSGRTGELFF.

By proportion, this clone is medium-sized (0.01 to 0.1%). V is TRBV7-9 and J is TRBJ1-2; D remains ambiguous. V lost 6 bases and J 6 bases, leaving 14 bases between the germline ends. The V gene's germline CDR1 is SEHNR and CDR2 FQNEAQ (reference sequence). This CDR3 spans 13 amino acids. The CDR3 loop is CASSEDLGDGYTF. The CDR3 DNA sequence: TGTGCCAGCAGTGAAGACCTGGGAGATGGCTACACCTTC.

The gene calls are TRBV16 and TRBJ2-5; D gene uncertain. This CDR3 is built from 13 residues. Per the germline V gene, CDR1 is KGHSY and CDR2 is FQNENV. V lost 3 bases and J 4 bases, leaving 9 bases between the germline ends. The CDR3: CASSQSRRETQYF. The CDR3 region has the DNA TGTGCCAGCAGCCAGTCAAGGAGAGAGACCCAGTACTTC.